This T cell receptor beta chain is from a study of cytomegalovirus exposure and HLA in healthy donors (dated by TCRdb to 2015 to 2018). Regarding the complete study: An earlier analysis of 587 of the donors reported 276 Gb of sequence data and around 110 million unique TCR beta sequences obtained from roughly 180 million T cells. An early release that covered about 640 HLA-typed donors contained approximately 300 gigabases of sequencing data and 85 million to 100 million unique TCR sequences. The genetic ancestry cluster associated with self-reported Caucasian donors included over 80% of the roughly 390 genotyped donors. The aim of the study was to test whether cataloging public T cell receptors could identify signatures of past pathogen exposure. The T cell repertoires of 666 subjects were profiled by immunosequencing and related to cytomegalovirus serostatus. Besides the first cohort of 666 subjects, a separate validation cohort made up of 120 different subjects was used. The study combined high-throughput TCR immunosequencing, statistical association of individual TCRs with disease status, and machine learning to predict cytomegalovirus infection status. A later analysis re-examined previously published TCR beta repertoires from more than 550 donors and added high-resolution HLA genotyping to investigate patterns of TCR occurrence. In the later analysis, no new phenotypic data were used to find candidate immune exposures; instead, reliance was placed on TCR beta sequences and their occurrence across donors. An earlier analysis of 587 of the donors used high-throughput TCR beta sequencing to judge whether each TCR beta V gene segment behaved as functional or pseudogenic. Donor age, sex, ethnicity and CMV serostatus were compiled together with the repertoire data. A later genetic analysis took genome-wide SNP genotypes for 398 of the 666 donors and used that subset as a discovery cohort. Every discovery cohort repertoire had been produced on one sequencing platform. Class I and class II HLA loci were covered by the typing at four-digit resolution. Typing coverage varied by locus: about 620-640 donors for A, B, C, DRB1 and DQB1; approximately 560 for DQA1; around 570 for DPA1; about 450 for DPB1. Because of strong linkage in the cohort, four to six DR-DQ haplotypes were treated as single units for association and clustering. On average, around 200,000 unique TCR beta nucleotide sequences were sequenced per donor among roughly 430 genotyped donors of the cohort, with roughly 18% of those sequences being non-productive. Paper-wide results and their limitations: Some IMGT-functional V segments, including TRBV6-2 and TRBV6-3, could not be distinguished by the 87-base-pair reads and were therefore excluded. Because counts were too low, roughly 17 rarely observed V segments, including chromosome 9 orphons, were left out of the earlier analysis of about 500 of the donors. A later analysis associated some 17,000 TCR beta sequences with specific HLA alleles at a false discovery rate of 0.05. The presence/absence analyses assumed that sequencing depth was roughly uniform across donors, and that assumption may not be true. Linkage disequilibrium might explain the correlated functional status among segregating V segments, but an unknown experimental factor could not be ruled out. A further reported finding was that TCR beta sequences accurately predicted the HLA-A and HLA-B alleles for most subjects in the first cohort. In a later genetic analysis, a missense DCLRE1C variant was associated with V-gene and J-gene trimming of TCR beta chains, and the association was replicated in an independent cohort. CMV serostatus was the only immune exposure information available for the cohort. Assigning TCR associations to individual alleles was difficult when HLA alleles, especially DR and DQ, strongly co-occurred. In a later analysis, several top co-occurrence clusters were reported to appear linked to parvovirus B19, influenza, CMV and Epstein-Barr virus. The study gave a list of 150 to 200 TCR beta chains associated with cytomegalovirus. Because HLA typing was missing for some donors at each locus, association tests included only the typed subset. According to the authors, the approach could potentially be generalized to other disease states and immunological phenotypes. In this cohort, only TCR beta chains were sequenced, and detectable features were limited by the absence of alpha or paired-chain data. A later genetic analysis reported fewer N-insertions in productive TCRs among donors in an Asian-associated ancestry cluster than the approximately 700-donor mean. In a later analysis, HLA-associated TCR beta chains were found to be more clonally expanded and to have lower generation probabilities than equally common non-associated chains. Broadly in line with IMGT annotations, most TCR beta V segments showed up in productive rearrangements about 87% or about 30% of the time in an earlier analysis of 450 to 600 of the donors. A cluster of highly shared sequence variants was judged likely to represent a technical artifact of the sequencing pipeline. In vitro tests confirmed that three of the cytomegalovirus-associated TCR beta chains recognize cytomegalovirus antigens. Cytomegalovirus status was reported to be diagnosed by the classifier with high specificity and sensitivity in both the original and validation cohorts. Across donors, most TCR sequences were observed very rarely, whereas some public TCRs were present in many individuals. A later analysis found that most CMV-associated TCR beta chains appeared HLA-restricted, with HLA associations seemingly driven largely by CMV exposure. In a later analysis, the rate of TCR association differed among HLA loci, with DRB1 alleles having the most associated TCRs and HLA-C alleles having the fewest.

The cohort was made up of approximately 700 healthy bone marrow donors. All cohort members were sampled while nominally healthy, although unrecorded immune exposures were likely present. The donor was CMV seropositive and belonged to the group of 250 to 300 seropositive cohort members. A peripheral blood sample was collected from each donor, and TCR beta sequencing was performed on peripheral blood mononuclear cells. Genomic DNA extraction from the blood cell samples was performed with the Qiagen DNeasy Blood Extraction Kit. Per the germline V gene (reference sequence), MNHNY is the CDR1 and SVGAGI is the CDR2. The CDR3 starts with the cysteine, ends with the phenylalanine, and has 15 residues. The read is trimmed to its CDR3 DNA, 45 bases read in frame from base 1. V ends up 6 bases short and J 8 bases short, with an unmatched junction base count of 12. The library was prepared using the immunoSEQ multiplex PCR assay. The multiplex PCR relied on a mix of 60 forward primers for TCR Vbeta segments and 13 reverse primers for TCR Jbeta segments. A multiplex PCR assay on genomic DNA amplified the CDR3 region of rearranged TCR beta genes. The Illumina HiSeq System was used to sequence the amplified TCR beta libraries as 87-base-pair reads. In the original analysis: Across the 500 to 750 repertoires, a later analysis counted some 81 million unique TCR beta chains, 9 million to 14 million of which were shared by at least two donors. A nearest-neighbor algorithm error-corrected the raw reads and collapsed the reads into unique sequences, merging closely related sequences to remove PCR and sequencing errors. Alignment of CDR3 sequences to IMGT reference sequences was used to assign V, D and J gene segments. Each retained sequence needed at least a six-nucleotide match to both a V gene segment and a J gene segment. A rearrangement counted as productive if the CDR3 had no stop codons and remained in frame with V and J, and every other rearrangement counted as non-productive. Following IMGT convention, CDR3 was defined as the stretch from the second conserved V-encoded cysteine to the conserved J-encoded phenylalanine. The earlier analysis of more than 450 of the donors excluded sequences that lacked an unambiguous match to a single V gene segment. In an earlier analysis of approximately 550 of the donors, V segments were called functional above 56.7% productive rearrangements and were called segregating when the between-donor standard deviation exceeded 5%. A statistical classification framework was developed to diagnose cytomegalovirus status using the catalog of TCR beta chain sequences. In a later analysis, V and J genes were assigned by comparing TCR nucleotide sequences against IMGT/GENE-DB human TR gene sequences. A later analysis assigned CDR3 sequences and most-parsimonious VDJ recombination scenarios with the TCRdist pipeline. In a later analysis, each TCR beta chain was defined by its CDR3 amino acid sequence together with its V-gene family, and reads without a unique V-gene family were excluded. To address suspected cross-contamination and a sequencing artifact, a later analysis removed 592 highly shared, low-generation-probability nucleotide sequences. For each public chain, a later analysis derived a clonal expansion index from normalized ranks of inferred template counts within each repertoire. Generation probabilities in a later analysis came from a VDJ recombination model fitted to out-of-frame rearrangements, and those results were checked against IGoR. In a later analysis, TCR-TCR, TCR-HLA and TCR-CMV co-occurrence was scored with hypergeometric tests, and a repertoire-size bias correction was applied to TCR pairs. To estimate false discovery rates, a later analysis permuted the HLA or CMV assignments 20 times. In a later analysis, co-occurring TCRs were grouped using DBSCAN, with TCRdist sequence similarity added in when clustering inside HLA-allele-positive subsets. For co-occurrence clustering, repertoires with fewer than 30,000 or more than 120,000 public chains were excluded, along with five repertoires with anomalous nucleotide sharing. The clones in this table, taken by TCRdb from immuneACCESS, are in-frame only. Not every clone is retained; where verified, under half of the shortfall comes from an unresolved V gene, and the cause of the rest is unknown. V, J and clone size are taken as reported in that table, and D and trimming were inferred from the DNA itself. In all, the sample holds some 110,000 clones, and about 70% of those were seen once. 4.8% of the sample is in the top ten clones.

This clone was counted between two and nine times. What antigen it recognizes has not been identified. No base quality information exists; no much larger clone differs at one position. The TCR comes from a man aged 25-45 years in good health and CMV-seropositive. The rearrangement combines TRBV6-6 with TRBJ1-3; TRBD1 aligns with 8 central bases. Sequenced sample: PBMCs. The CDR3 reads CASSPSHQGADTIYF. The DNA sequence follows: TGTGCCAGCAGCCCCTCCCATCAGGGGGCTGACACCATATATTTT.